These 5 T cell receptor beta chains came from one sample sequenced in a study of tumor-infiltrating lymphocytes in primary liver carcinoma. Making TCR beta cDNA involved approximately 530 ng total RNA and a constant-region primer. Libraries for TCR beta were built through three nested multiplex PCR rounds, which together made up a slightly modified ARM-PCR procedure. For roughly 10 cycles apiece, the opening two PCR rounds ran with TRBV1-TRBV30 forward primers and a C-beta reverse primer. Each CDR3 protein gets one entry after TCRdb re-called the multiplex PCR reads with MiXCR. The data show 90,000 to 150,000 distinct CDR3 sequences, with nearly 70% seen just once and around 8.1% held by the top ten. Unsorted bulk tissue (about 18-32 mg) underwent RNA and DNA co-extraction. The source material was tumor-adjacent normal liver tissue. Receptor source: a woman in her sixties or seventies with primary liver carcinoma and hepatitis B virus infection.

With regard to this clonotype: This may be a read error, as it is one base from a much larger clone. This sequence joins TRBV28 and TRBJ2-1; 8 bases are shared with TRBD1. The CDR3 is 16 residues long. Germline lookup yields CDR1 MDHEN and CDR2 SYDVKM. CDR3 in amino acids: CASIDSGGGSYKEQFF. For the CDR3, the DNA is TGTGCCAGCATCGACTCAGGGGGCGGCTCCTACAAAGAGCAGTTCTTC.

With regard to this clonotype: This sequence may be a read error, since a much larger clone differs from it by one base. The chain couples TRBV28 to TRBJ2-4; the D gene is possibly TRBD1 (6 bases). CDR1 and CDR2 (germline): MDHEN, SYDVKM. The CDR3 extends over 18 amino acids. This CDR3 reads CASSLYFLRGSDKSIQYF. CDR3 nucleotides: TGTGCCAGCAGTTTATATTTTTTGAGGGGGTCGGACAAAAGCATTCAGTACTTC.

This clonotype has just one count. No conserved phenylalanine or tryptophan ends this CDR3, so it is likely a read error. The chain joins TRBV11-2 to TRBJ2-7, with D perhaps TRBD2 (6 bases). Germline V CDR1 and CDR2: SGHAT, FQNNGV. The CDR3 runs 15 residues. The CDR3 DNA follows: TGTGCCAACAGCTTAGATAGGAGACTAGTTCCCGAGCAGTACTCC. Protein product: CANSLDRRLVPEQYS.

A remark on this clonotype: This CDR3 is missing its conserved last phenylalanine or tryptophan, likely due to a read error. The V call is TRBV6-1, the J call TRBJ1-1; no firm D call. CDR3 length: 14 residues. The germline V gene has CDR1 MNHNS and CDR2 SASEGT. V was shortened by 8 bases and J by 0 bases, with 13 bases between the two germline ends. The CDR3 is CASGPITLNTEAFS. The CDR3 nucleotides read TGTGCCAGCGGGCCGATAACCTTGAACACTGAAGCTTTCTCT.

With regard to this clonotype: The junction differs from germline at one of its ends, possibly a read error. This chain links TRBV11-2 with TRBJ2-7; 8 nucleotides line up with TRBD2. The V gene's germline CDR1 is SGHAT and CDR2 FQNNGV. The CDR3 runs 16 residues. The CDR3 spells CAGSYGGRTPGIEQYF. The CDR3 nucleotides are TGTGCCGGCAGCTACGGCGGGAGGACCCCGGGAATTGAGCAGTACTTC. The complete variable domain, with remaining parts taken from reference TRBV11-2 and TRBJ2-7, reads EAGVAQSPRYKIIEKRQSVAFWCNPISGHATLYWYQQILGQGPKLLIQFQNNGVVDDSQLPKDRFSAERLKGVDSTLKIQPAKLEDSAVYLCAGSYGGRTPGIEQYFGPGTRLTVT.